A single sample gave rise to the 23 T cell receptor beta chains below, sequenced in a study of a mutant IDH1 vaccine in newly diagnosed glioma. This table comes from immunoSEQ multiplex PCR, and its TCRdb copy is limited to in-frame clones, with some not included. The sample comprises approximately 70,000 clones, 70% to 80% of which are singletons, and 8.2% rests with the top ten. Stated time point: baseline, week 1 (first vaccination visit). Treatment: pre-vaccination baseline after standard-of-care therapy. Sequencing was performed on PBMCs, taken from a glioma patient treated with radiotherapy, temozolomide or both. The receptor set was obtained from a man in his fifties or sixties with glioma.

In this sample, this clone turned up once. The rearrangement uses TRBV7-2 and TRBJ2-2, with D maybe TRBD2 (5 bases). Trimming took 5 bases from V and 5 from J, leaving 9 bases between them. Per the germline V gene, CDR1 is SGHTA and CDR2 is FQGNSA. This CDR3 spans 13 amino acids. CDR3 loop: CASSPSRTGELFF. The DNA of the CDR3 is TGTGCCAGCAGCCCTAGCAGGACCGGGGAGCTGTTTTTT.

The chain employs TRBV5-1 and TRBJ2-1, with TRBD2 matching 8 bases. CDR3 size: 16 residues. Per germline, CDR1 SGHRS and CDR2 YFSETQ. Trimming took 0 bases from V and 6 from J; bases not matched to a gene: 8. The CDR3 spells CASSLAPGGPGNEQFF. The CDR3 nucleotides are TGCGCCAGCAGCTTGGCCCCGGGGGGGCCAGGCAATGAGCAGTTCTTC.

The V and J genes are TRBV5-5 and TRBJ2-7; the D is unclear. The CDR3 is 13 amino acids. V gave up 5 bases and J gave up 0 bases, with 9 bases separating them. The germline gives CDR1 SGHKS, CDR2 YYEKEE (reference sequence). CDR3 amino acids: CASSFISSYEQYF. In DNA form, the CDR3 reads TGTGCCAGCAGTTTCATCAGCTCCTACGAGCAGTACTTC. Variable domain in full (rest from reference TRBV5-5 and TRBJ2-7): DAGVTQSPTHLIKTRGQQVTLRCSPISGHKSVSWYQQVLGQGPQFIFQYYEKEERGRGNFPDRFSARQFPNYSSELNVNALLLGDSALYLCASSFISSYEQYFGPGTRLTVT.

This chain links TRBV7-6 with TRBJ2-3; unclear D gene. This CDR3 has 15 amino acids. V lost 3 bases and J 0 bases, leaving 10 bases between the germline ends. From germline, CDR1 is SGHVS and CDR2 FNYEAQ. In DNA form, the CDR3 reads TGTGCCAGCAGCTTTCAGCCAGCTAGCACAGATACGCAGTATTTT. Encoded protein: CASSFQPASTDTQYF.

The sample holds a few counts of this clone. The chain is built from TRBV19 and TRBJ2-1; TRBD1 is a possible D gene (6 bases). The V end lost 4 bases, the J end lost 8 bases, and 18 bases lay between the germline ends. The CDR3 has 15 residues. The V gene's germline CDR1 is LNHDA and CDR2 SQIVND (reference sequence). The CDR3 is CASSTNTGIMDEQFF. As DNA, the CDR3 is TGTGCCAGTAGTACCAACACAGGGATCATGGATGAGCAGTTCTTC.

The J gene is TRBJ1-2, the V gene TRBV18; 8 bases agree with TRBD1. In germline, CDR1 is KGHSH, CDR2 LQKENI. J lost 2 bases, V lost 3 bases, and 5 bases had no gene match. The CDR3 runs to 15 residues. The CDR3 sequence: CASSPKQGVNYGYTF. CDR3 DNA sequence: TGTGCCAGCTCACCGAAACAGGGGGTCAACTATGGCTACACCTTC.

This clone showed up just a few times. The V and J genes are TRBV2 and TRBJ1-1, with unresolved D. This CDR3 spans 14 amino acids. Between the trimmed V and J ends, which lost 7 bases and 5 bases, there was a span of 17 bases. The germline CDR1 and CDR2 sequences are SNHLY and FYNNEI. For the CDR3, the DNA is TGTGCCAGCACGAGCGGCATTACGGGAACTGAAGCTTTCTTT. Amino acids: CASTSGITGTEAFF. Looking up the rest from reference TRBV2 and TRBJ1-1 gives the full variable domain: EPEVTQTPSHQVTQMGQEVILRCVPISNHLYFYWYRQILGQKVEFLVSFYNNEISEKSEIFDDQFSVERPDGSNFTLKIRSTKLEDSAMYFCASTSGITGTEAFFGQGTRLTVV.

V usage is TRBV20-1 and J usage is TRBJ1-2, with D uncertain. V lost 0 bases, J lost 7 bases, and 6 bases lay in between. The V gene's germline CDR1 is DFQATT and CDR2 SNEGSKA (reference sequence). CDR3 size: 11 residues. The CDR3 protein is CSAREIAGYTF. The DNA of the CDR3 is TGCAGTGCTAGAGAAATAGCTGGCTACACCTTC.

This chain joins TRBV27 and TRBJ1-2; 8 positions match TRBD1. Per germline, CDR1 MNHEY and CDR2 SMNVEV (reference sequence). The CDR3 length is 15 residues. J lost 4 bases, V lost 4 bases, and 8 bases had no gene match. CDR3 nucleotide sequence: TGTGCCAGCAGTTCCCGGACAGGGCCCCTCTATGGCTACACCTTC. It codes for CASSSRTGPLYGYTF.

This chain links TRBV11-3 with TRBJ2-2, with D perhaps matching TRBD2 (6 bases). The CDR3 is 16 residues long. V lost 7 bases, J lost 0 bases, and 15 bases lay in between. CDR1 and CDR2 from the germline V gene are SGHNT and YENEEA. DNA of the CDR3: TGTGCCAGCACCTGGGGTTGGGGGGCGAACACCGGGGAGCTGTTTTTT. It encodes CASTWGWGANTGELFF. Supplemented by reference TRBV11-3 and TRBJ2-2, the full variable domain reads EAGVVQSPRYKIIEKKQPVAFWCNPISGHNTLYWYLQNLGQGPELLIRYENEEAVDDSQLPKDRFSAERLKGVDSTLKIQPAELGDSAVYLCASTWGWGANTGELFFGEGSRLTVL.

This chain joins TRBV14 and TRBJ2-7; 8 bases agree with TRBD1. Looked up from germline, CDR1 is SGHDN and CDR2 is FVKESK. The length of the CDR3 is 15 residues. Trimming cost V 3 bases and J 3 bases; bases outside gene matches: 7. CDR3 DNA sequence: TGTGCCAGCAGCCAGGGAGCGACAGGGGTCTACGAGCAGTACTTC. Translating it yields CASSQGATGVYEQYF.

V usage is TRBV30 and J usage is TRBJ1-5; D possibly corresponds to TRBD1 (6 bases). Deletions cut 8 bases from V and 7 bases from J, with 18 bases between. This CDR3 is built from 13 residues. Germline V gives CDR1 GTSNPN, CDR2 SVGIG (reference sequence). This CDR3 is CAVGQGTGQPQHF. The CDR3 nucleotides are TGTGCCGTCGGGCAGGGGACGGGACAGCCCCAGCATTTT.

This clone was recorded once. The chain is built from TRBV7-9 and TRBJ2-2; 15 nucleotides align to TRBD2. V trimming: 5 bases; J trimming: 3 bases; junction bases outside the gene matches: 4. Germline CDR1 is SEHNR and CDR2 is FQNEAQ (reference sequence). The CDR3 runs 17 residues. CDR3 sequence reads: CASSPRTSGGDTGELFF. The CDR3 nucleotides read TGTGCCAGCAGCCCTCGGACTAGCGGGGGGGACACCGGGGAGCTGTTTTTT.

The chain recombines TRBV2 with TRBJ2-5; TRBD1 aligns across 9 bases. This CDR3 has 14 amino acids. The ends lost 11 bases at V and 4 bases at J; junction bases unmatched: 11. Germline V gene sequence: CDR1 SNHLY, CDR2 FYNNEI. CDR3 amino acids: CAASQGAPGETQYF. CDR3 in DNA: TGTGCCGCATCACAGGGGGCGCCGGGAGAGACCCAGTACTTC.

V and J are TRBV6-1 and TRBJ1-1; the D is unclear. Trimming removed 0 bases from V and 2 bases from J, with 13 bases in between. In germline, CDR1 is MNHNS, CDR2 SASEGT. This CDR3 is built from 16 residues. CDR3 sequence: CASSEAAPPRNTEAFF. In nucleotides, the CDR3 is TGTGCCAGCAGTGAAGCCGCCCCCCCGAGAAACACTGAAGCTTTCTTT.

This clone turned up a few times. The rearrangement links TRBV4-3 to TRBJ2-3; 15 nucleotides line up with TRBD2. The CDR3 sequence is 18 residues long. J lost 4 bases, V lost 1 base, and 6 bases had no gene match. Germline V gene lookup returns CDR1 LGHNA and CDR2 YSLEER. The CDR3 loop reads CASSQAGLAGGSADTQYF. In nucleotides, the CDR3 is TGCGCCAGCAGCCAAGCGGGACTAGCGGGGGGTAGCGCAGATACGCAGTATTTT.

This clone showed up just once. This chain connects TRBV5-1 to TRBJ1-2; TRBD1 aligns across 7 bases. Per the germline V gene, CDR1 is SGHRS and CDR2 is YFSETQ. V dropped 5 bases and J dropped 8; count of bases not matched to a gene: 9. CDR3 size: 13 residues. Here the CDR3 reads CASRAGGLDGYTF. As DNA, the CDR3 is TGCGCCAGCAGGGCAGGGGGACTGGACGGCTACACCTTC.

This clone showed up just once. The chain joins TRBV27 to TRBJ1-2; TRBD1 agrees at 11 bases. V lost 3 bases and J lost 2; bases outside the gene matches: 2. Germline V gene data show CDR1 as MNHEY and CDR2 as SMNVEV (reference sequence). The CDR3 length is 15 residues. CDR3: CASSLDRGLNYGYTF. The CDR3 DNA is TGTGCCAGCAGTTTGGACAGGGGGCTAAACTATGGCTACACCTTC.

The rearrangement links TRBV6-1 to TRBJ1-3, with a possible D match to TRBD1 (5 bases). This CDR3 comprises 15 residues. Germline CDR1 MNHNS, CDR2 SASEGT. Trimming took 8 bases from V and 4 from J, leaving 18 bases between them. This CDR3 reads CASPPRGGSGNTIYF. In DNA, the CDR3 is TGTGCCAGCCCTCCCCGGGGCGGTTCAGGAAACACCATATATTTT.

The chain links TRBV6-1 to TRBJ2-7; no firm D call. With 5 bases removed from V and 1 base from J, the gap between germline ends came to 12 bases. This CDR3 spans 14 amino acids. CDR1 is MNHNS and CDR2 is SASEGT in the germline V gene. This chain's CDR3 is CASSPFRLSYEQYF. CDR3 coding DNA: TGTGCCAGCAGTCCTTTCCGGCTGTCCTACGAGCAGTACTTC.

This clone was seen a few times. For the CDR3, the DNA is TGTGCCAGCAGCCCTTTTCGGGACGGTGAAGCTTTCTTT. Residues: CASSPFRDGEAFF. The V gene is TRBV7-2, the J gene TRBJ1-1; a weak D match, TRBD1 (5 bases). The CDR3 runs to 13 residues. Germline V gives CDR1 SGHTA, CDR2 FQGNSA. Trimming took 5 bases from V and 7 from J, leaving 14 bases between them.

This clone was seen more than once but under ten times. The chain carries TRBV6-5 and TRBJ2-7, with D perhaps assigned TRBD1 or TRBD2 (6 bases each). V lost 4 bases, J lost 0 bases, and 13 bases lay in between. This CDR3 spans 15 amino acids. Germline-derived CDR1 and CDR2 are MNHEY and SVGAGI. In nucleotides, the CDR3 is TGTGCCAGCAGTTTCTCCTGGGGGGCCTCCTACGAGCAGTACTTC. It is translated as CASSFSWGASYEQYF.

V usage is TRBV27 and J usage is TRBJ1-2; perhaps TRBD1 as D (6 bases). Trimming removed 5 bases from V and 6 bases from J, with 13 bases in between. Germline V gene sequence: CDR1 MNHEY, CDR2 SMNVEV (reference sequence). This CDR3 contains 13 residues. CDR3 protein: CASSLTGTHGYTF. CDR3 DNA: TGTGCCAGCAGTCTCACAGGGACACATGGCTACACCTTC.